These 8 T cell receptor beta chains were sequenced from one sample in a study of T cell responses to AZD1222 COVID-19 vaccine. The assay was immunoSEQ multiplex PCR, and TCRdb's table has in-frame clones only and misses some. This sample carries under 130,000 clones, more than 90% of them seen once, and the ten largest clones take roughly 1.3%. The sample consisted of peripheral blood, taken on day 0 of AZD1222 vaccination. The receptors originated from an adult in good health.

The V and J genes are TRBV11-3 and TRBJ2-6, with unresolved D. The CDR3 contains 14 residues. V was shortened by 1 base and J by 0 bases, with 1 base between the two germline ends. Germline V CDR1 and CDR2: SGHNT, YENEEA. This CDR3 reads CASSLGSGANVLTF. In DNA form, the CDR3 reads TGTGCCAGCAGCTTAGGCTCTGGGGCCAACGTCCTGACTTTC.

V and J are TRBV6-5 and TRBJ1-2; D unclear. Per germline, CDR1 MNHEY and CDR2 SVGAGI. The V end lost 2 bases, the J end lost 3 bases, and 13 bases lay between the germline ends. The CDR3 has 15 residues. The CDR3, as DNA: TGTGCCAGCAGTTACCCAAGCCGTTTGGACTATGGCTACACCTTC. Amino acids: CASSYPSRLDYGYTF.

The chain joins TRBV19 to TRBJ1-2; 9 bases are a match to TRBD1. Germline V gene data show CDR1 as LNHDA and CDR2 as SQIVND (reference sequence). V lost 4 bases and J lost 4; bases outside the gene matches: 1. This CDR3 is built from 13 residues. DNA of the CDR3: TGTGCCAGTAGTACGGGACAGGGCTATGGCTACACCTTC. Amino acid sequence: CASSTGQGYGYTF.

This sequence joins TRBV2 and TRBJ1-1; no definite D call. Germline loops: CDR1 SNHLY, CDR2 FYNNEI. The CDR3 length is 13 residues. The V end was cut by 5 bases, the J end by 1 base, with 8 bases between. The CDR3 DNA sequence: TGTGCCAGCAGTTTGATGGGGAACACTGAAGCTTTCTTT. It codes for CASSLMGNTEAFF.

The chain carries TRBV5-1 and TRBJ2-5; no clear D. V lost 1 base, J lost 4 bases, and 17 bases lay in between. The CDR3 covers 16 residues. From germline, CDR1 is SGHRS and CDR2 YFSETQ. This CDR3 reads CASSLSSDTLAETQYF. DNA for the CDR3: TGCGCCAGCAGCTTGAGTAGTGACACCCTGGCAGAGACCCAGTACTTC.

V usage is TRBV9 and J usage is TRBJ2-1; 8 bases agree with TRBD2. V gave up 0 bases and J gave up 2 bases; unmatched junction bases: 1. The CDR3 covers 15 residues. In germline, CDR1 is SGDLS, CDR2 YYNGEE. The chain's CDR3 is CASSVDGGAYNEQFF. Written as DNA, the CDR3 is TGTGCCAGCAGCGTAGACGGGGGGGCCTACAATGAGCAGTTCTTC.

Here the CDR3 DNA reads TGTGCCAGTAGTCCTCTAGCGAACACTGAAGCTTTCTTT. Its translation: CASSPLANTEAFF. The rearrangement uses TRBV19 and TRBJ1-1, with D unclear. The CDR3 spans 13 residues. V lost 5 bases to trimming and J lost 1 base, with 8 bases between them. The germline V gene has CDR1 LNHDA and CDR2 SQIVND (reference sequence).

This clone appeared a single time. The rearrangement uses TRBV5-4 and TRBJ1-5; D not resolved. The CDR3 is 15 amino acids. Trimming removed 2 bases from V and 0 bases from J, with 9 bases in between. The V gene's germline CDR1 is SGHNT and CDR2 YYREEE (reference sequence). The CDR3 is CASSLSEDSNQPQHF. In DNA, the CDR3 is TGTGCCAGCAGCTTATCCGAAGATAGCAATCAGCCCCAGCATTTT.